Presented here are 18 T cell receptor beta chains from one specimen sequenced in a study of neurological immune-mediated disorders. TCRdb independently ran MiXCR on the 5' RACE reads; one entry per CDR3 protein. The table records roughly 67,000 distinct CDR3 sequences, 4.1% of them present only once. Material: PBMCs. These receptor sequences come from a man aged 50 or older with multiple sclerosis.

This clonotype was picked up many times. The chain links TRBV5-5 to TRBJ2-6; D is perhaps TRBD1 or TRBD2 (5 bases each). Trimming removed 6 bases at V and 1 base at J, with 17 bases between. This CDR3 region has 17 residues. Germline CDR1 SGHKS, CDR2 YYEKEE (reference sequence). CDR3 coding DNA: TGTGCCAGCACCCCACGAGGGGCCCCTTCTGGGGCCAACGTCCTGACTTTC. It yields the protein CASTPRGAPSGANVLTF.

This clonotype has at least ten counts. This chain links TRBV28 with TRBJ2-2; a possible D gene is TRBD1 (7 bases). Between the trimmed V and J ends, which lost 3 bases and 7 bases, there was a span of 15 bases. CDR1 is MDHEN, CDR2 SYDVKM, per germline. This CDR3 comprises 15 residues. The chain's CDR3 is CASSLPGGGVGELFF. As DNA, the CDR3 is TGTGCCAGCAGTTTGCCAGGGGGAGGTGTCGGGGAGCTGTTTTTT.

This clonotype occurred many times. The CDR3 spells CASSLVQNTGELFF. In DNA, the CDR3 is TGTGCCAGCAGCTTAGTACAGAACACCGGGGAGCTGTTTTTT. The chain is built from TRBV7-2 and TRBJ2-2, with unresolved D. V gave up 1 base and J gave up 1 base, with 4 bases separating them. Germline assignment: CDR1 SGHTA and CDR2 FQGNSA. The CDR3 is 14 amino acids.

This clonotype was observed many times. The chain has TRBV4-1 and TRBJ1-5; TRBD1 is a possible D gene (5 bases). This CDR3 is 14 amino acids long. V was shortened by 2 bases and J by 4 bases, with 9 bases between the two germline ends. The germline gives CDR1 MGHRA, CDR2 YSYEKL. The CDR3 is CASSQRQLNQPQHF. In nucleotides, the CDR3 is TGCGCCAGCAGCCAAAGACAGCTAAATCAGCCCCAGCATTTT.

This clonotype was seen at least ten times. The CDR3 bases are TGTGCCAGCAGCCCCCCCCGCGGTGGACGGATGAACACTGAAGCTTTCTTT. Translated, it gives CASSPPRGGRMNTEAFF. The chain employs TRBV7-9 and TRBJ1-1, with D unresolved. The CDR3 is made up of 17 amino acids. Germline CDR1 reads SEHNR; CDR2 reads FQNEAQ (reference sequence). The V gene lost 5 bases and the J gene lost 0 bases, with 19 bases spanning the gap.

This clonotype was recorded at least ten times. The junction shows a germline mismatch at one end, possibly a read error. The chain carries TRBV6-5 and TRBJ1-6; 9 nucleotides line up with TRBD1. Germline lookup yields CDR1 MNHEY and CDR2 SVGAGI. The CDR3 consists of 14 residues. The CDR3 DNA is TGTGCCAGCAGCCGGGACAGGGACAATTCACCCCTCAACTTT. Residues: CASSRDRDNSPLNF.

This clonotype was picked up a small number of times. The rearrangement joins TRBV5-1 to TRBJ1-2; 10 nucleotides agree with TRBD1. Losses at the gene ends were 0 bases for V and 7 bases for J; bases not matched to a gene: 6. Germline V gene lookup returns CDR1 SGHRS and CDR2 YFSETQ. The CDR3 has 15 amino acids. The CDR3 loop reads CASSLGGQGTIGYTF. Written as DNA, the CDR3 is TGCGCCAGCAGCTTGGGGGGACAGGGGACGATTGGCTACACCTTC.

Ten or more counts support this clonotype. The chain joins TRBV5-1 to TRBJ1-1; D remains unclear. Per the germline V gene, CDR1 is SGHRS and CDR2 is YFSETQ. The CDR3 sequence is 15 residues long. The V and J ends lost 0 bases and 1 base respectively, with 10 bases between them. The CDR3 DNA reads as TGCGCCAGCAGCTTGGCCGGACTCAAGAACACTGAAGCTTTCTTT. Amino acids: CASSLAGLKNTEAFF.

This clonotype has at least ten counts. The chain is built from TRBV11-3 and TRBJ2-2; a weak D match, TRBD2 (5 bases). CDR3 length equals 13 residues. Deletions cut 4 bases from V and 6 bases from J, with 9 bases between. Looked up from germline, CDR1 is SGHNT and CDR2 is YENEEA. CDR3 residues: CASSYRDPGELFF. CDR3 nucleotides: TGTGCCAGCAGCTACCGGGATCCCGGGGAGCTGTTTTTT.

This clonotype has more than one count but fewer than ten. The chain combines TRBV7-8 with TRBJ2-3; TRBD2 aligns across 7 bases. The germline gives CDR1 SGHVS, CDR2 FQNEAQ. This CDR3 contains 13 residues. Trimming removed 4 bases from V and 4 bases from J; junction bases left unmatched: 2. CDR3 sequence (DNA): TGTGCCAGCAGCTCCGGGGGGTCAGATACGCAGTATTTT. The encoded protein is CASSSGGSDTQYF. The full variable domain, completed using reference TRBV7-8 and TRBJ2-3, is GAGVSQSPRYKVAKRGQDVALRCDPISGHVSLFWYQQALGQGPEFLTYFQNEAQLDKSGLPSDRFFAERPEGSVSTLKIQRTQQEDSAVYLCASSSGGSDTQYFGPGTRLTVL.

There are many counts of this clonotype. The chain couples TRBV27 to TRBJ1-5; D is ambiguous. This CDR3 is built from 14 residues. Germline values: CDR1 MNHEY, CDR2 SMNVEV (reference sequence). Deletions cut 2 bases from V and 2 bases from J, with 7 bases between. The CDR3 coding sequence is TGTGCCAGCAGTTTAAGGGAGGGCAATCAGCCCCAGCATTTT. This translates into CASSLREGNQPQHF.

As concerns this clonotype: This may arise from a read error, as a much more abundant clone is one base away. The genes are TRBV27 and TRBJ2-3, with D perhaps TRBD1 or TRBD2 (5 bases each). This CDR3 has 15 residues. V shed 3 bases and J shed 0 bases, with 10 bases lying between them. Germline loops: CDR1 MNHEY, CDR2 SMNVEV (reference sequence). CDR3 coding DNA: TGTGCCAGCAGTTTCTCGGGGCTTAGCACAGATACGCAGTATTTT. Amino acid sequence: CASSFSGLSTDTQYF.

This clonotype occurred many times. This chain uses TRBV7-9 with TRBJ1-1; D is unclear. Germline CDR1 is SEHNR and CDR2 is FQNEAQ (reference sequence). The CDR3 is 17 residues long. The ends were cut back, 2 bases at V and 1 base at J, with 17 bases in the middle. The CDR3: CASSLYRLWHQNTEAFF. For the CDR3, the DNA is TGTGCCAGCAGCTTATACCGCCTGTGGCACCAGAACACTGAAGCTTTCTTT.

This clonotype has ten or more counts. The gene calls are TRBV20-1 and TRBJ2-7; D gene ambiguous. The ends were cut back, 0 bases at V and 2 bases at J, with 11 bases in the middle. The CDR3 extends over 14 amino acids. Germline CDR1 reads DFQATT; CDR2 reads SNEGSKA (reference sequence). CDR3 sequence: CSAREMGNPYEQYF. CDR3 in DNA: TGCAGTGCTAGAGAAATGGGGAATCCCTACGAGCAGTACTTC.

V gene TRBV5-5 combines with J gene TRBJ1-2; D uncertain. Trimming stripped 5 bases from V and 3 bases from J, with 11 bases between. CDR3 length equals 13 residues. In germline, CDR1 is SGHKS, CDR2 YYEKEE (reference sequence). The CDR3 coding sequence is TGTGCCAGCAGGCACGGGAGGGACTATGGCTACACCTTC. Its protein is CASRHGRDYGYTF.

This clonotype was seen many times. The CDR3, as DNA: TGTGCCACCAGTGGTTACATCGACAGCGGAACCGGGGAGCTGTTTTTT. This gives the protein CATSGYIDSGTGELFF. This chain connects TRBV24-1 to TRBJ2-2; D is tentatively TRBD1 or TRBD2 (5 bases each). This CDR3 is 16 amino acids long. Germline V gene sequence: CDR1 KGHDR, CDR2 SFDVKD. Trimming pared 5 bases from V and 5 bases from J, leaving 17 bases between.

The table lists this clonotype with many counts. This chain connects TRBV20-1 to TRBJ2-3; the match to TRBD2 covers 8 bases. In germline, CDR1 is DFQATT, CDR2 SNEGSKA (reference sequence). The length of the CDR3 is 14 residues. V shed 3 bases, J shed 1 base, and the junction held 3 bases outside the gene matches. The CDR3 nucleotides are TGCAGTGCTAGTCGGGGGGGCCGCACAGATACGCAGTATTTT. Its translation: CSASRGGRTDTQYF.

This clonotype has a count of ten or more. The rearrangement uses TRBV5-8 and TRBJ2-3; TRBD1 matches 8 bases. From germline, CDR1 is SGHTS and CDR2 YDEGEE. J was trimmed by 6 bases and V by 4 bases; bases with no gene match: 13. The CDR3 runs to 16 residues. CDR3 in DNA: TGTGCCAGCAGCACCGAACGGACAGGGTTGGCGGATACGCAGTATTTT. Its protein is CASSTERTGLADTQYF.